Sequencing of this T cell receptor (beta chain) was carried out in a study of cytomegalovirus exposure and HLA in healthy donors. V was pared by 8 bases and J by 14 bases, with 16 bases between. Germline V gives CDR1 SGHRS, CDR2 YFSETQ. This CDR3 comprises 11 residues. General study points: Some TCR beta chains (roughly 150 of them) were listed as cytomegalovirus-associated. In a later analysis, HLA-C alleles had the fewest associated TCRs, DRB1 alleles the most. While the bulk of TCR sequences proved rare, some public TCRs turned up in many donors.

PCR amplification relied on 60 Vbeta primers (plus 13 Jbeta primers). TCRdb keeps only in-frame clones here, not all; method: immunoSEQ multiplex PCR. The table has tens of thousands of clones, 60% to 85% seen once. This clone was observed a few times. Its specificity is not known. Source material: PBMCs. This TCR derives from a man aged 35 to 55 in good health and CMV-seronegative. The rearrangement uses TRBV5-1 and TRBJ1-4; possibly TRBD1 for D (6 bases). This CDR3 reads CASEEGGRLFF. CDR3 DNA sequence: TGCGCCAGTGAAGAGGGGGGGAGGCTGTTTTTT.